The 32 T cell receptor beta chains listed next were all sequenced from one sample in a study of vaccination and CD4 T cells after COVID-19. Once obtained from cultured CD4+ T cells, the DNA was sequenced using the Oncomine TCR Beta short-read assay. TCRdb re-called the PCR reads with MiXCR, one entry per CDR3 protein. The sample consists of about 12,000 distinct CDR3 sequences, approximately 82% of them appearing once. Treatment in this sample: approximately 11-day PBMC culture with coronavirus spike peptide pools or control peptides (ViraFEST assay). These receptors lack a known antigen. The specimen sequenced was CD4+ T cells from blood, cultured in vitro. The receptor set was obtained from a human donor who had recovered from COVID-19.

This rearrangement joins TRBV7-2 to TRBJ1-2; D remains ambiguous. The CDR3 has 14 amino acids. The V end lost 4 bases, the J end lost 8 bases, and 17 bases lay between the germline ends. Germline assignment: CDR1 SGHTA and CDR2 FQGNSA. CDR3 sequence: CASSSPFPPGGYTF. The CDR3, as DNA: TGTGCCAGCAGCTCTCCATTTCCCCCCGGGGGCTACACCTTC.

The chain couples TRBV9 to TRBJ2-2, with D possibly matching TRBD1 (6 bases). The germline V gene has CDR1 SGDLS and CDR2 YYNGEE. This CDR3 is 13 amino acids long. With 4 bases removed from V and 6 bases from J, the gap between germline ends came to 10 bases. As DNA, the CDR3 is TGTGCCAGCAGCATACAGGGTTCCGGGGAGCTGTTTTTT. Translating gives CASSIQGSGELFF.

This sequence joins TRBV7-9 and TRBJ1-5; D is unclear. The CDR3 extends over 15 amino acids. Germline loops: CDR1 SEHNR, CDR2 FQNEAQ (reference sequence). Trimming stripped 1 base from V and 4 bases from J, with 11 bases between. The CDR3 DNA is TGTGCCAGCAGCTTAGGGGCGGCGTGGAATCAGCCCCAGCATTTT. It specifies CASSLGAAWNQPQHF.

The chain employs TRBV7-3 and TRBJ2-3; D is possibly TRBD2 (6 bases). Trimming removed 2 bases from V and 6 bases from J, with 12 bases in between. Germline V lookup: CDR1 SGHTA, CDR2 FQGTGA. The CDR3 consists of 14 residues. CDR3 loop: CASSLGPGLDTQYF. In DNA form, the CDR3 reads TGTGCCAGCAGCTTAGGCCCGGGACTCGATACGCAGTATTTT.

The chain combines TRBV7-9 with TRBJ2-4; D possibly matches TRBD1 or TRBD2 (6 bases each). The V and J ends lost 7 bases and 9 bases respectively, with 25 bases between them. CDR3 length: 16 residues. Germline lookup yields CDR1 SEHNR and CDR2 FQNEAQ (reference sequence). The CDR3 protein is CASTAGINGRGGIQYF. The DNA for the CDR3 is TGTGCCAGCACCGCCGGGATCAACGGGAGAGGGGGCATTCAGTACTTC.

The V gene is TRBV7-3, the J gene TRBJ2-7; no clear D gene. The CDR3 sequence is 15 residues long. The germline gives CDR1 SGHTA, CDR2 FQGTGA. Trimming took off 0 bases at V and 6 bases at J, with 15 bases between the two ends. This CDR3 is CASSLTRVRPVEQYF. The CDR3 coding sequence is TGTGCCAGCAGCTTAACTCGGGTCCGACCCGTCGAGCAGTACTTC.

This clonotype was counted a few times. The V gene is TRBV6-5, the J gene TRBJ1-2; TRBD1 matches 8 bases. V lost 4 bases and J lost 8; bases outside the gene matches: 6. This CDR3 region has 13 residues. Germline values: CDR1 MNHEY, CDR2 SVGAGI. CDR3 residues: CASSFATGGGYTF. Written as DNA, the CDR3 is TGTGCCAGCAGTTTCGCCACAGGGGGAGGCTACACCTTC.

V and J are TRBV20-1 and TRBJ1-1; TRBD1 aligns across 9 bases. V was clipped by 0 bases and J by 1 base; unmatched bases: 3. The CDR3 sequence is 15 residues long. CDR1 is DFQATT, CDR2 SNEGSKA, per germline (reference sequence). This CDR3 reads CSARDTGGKNTEAFF. The CDR3 DNA sequence: TGCAGTGCTAGAGATACAGGGGGCAAGAACACTGAAGCTTTCTTT.

V gene TRBV12-3 or TRBV12-4 combines with J gene TRBJ2-5; D not certain. V was clipped by 7 bases and J by 9 bases, with 24 bases between them. The CDR3 is 15 residues long. CDR3 bases: TGTGCCAGCACCCGAGAGAGTGCTGCCGGTGGAGCCCAGTACTTC. Its protein product is CASTRESAAGGAQYF.

The chain combines TRBV30 with TRBJ1-2; D is unclear. The CDR3 is 12 amino acids. Trimming left V 8 bases short and J 2 bases short, with 12 bases between. Germline V gene lookup returns CDR1 GTSNPN and CDR2 SVGIG (reference sequence). CDR3 DNA: TGTGCCCGGCGACTGGGGAACTATGGCTACACCTTC. This codes for CARRLGNYGYTF.

J is TRBJ1-5 and V is TRBV20-1; 10 bases are shared with TRBD1. Trimming took 3 bases from V and 4 from J; bases not matched to a gene: 12. Germline V gene sequence: CDR1 DFQATT, CDR2 SNEGSKA (reference sequence). The CDR3 has 17 amino acids. The CDR3 sequence: CSARFATGGVRNQPQHF. As DNA, the CDR3 is TGCAGTGCTAGGTTCGCGACAGGGGGCGTACGGAATCAGCCCCAGCATTTT.

The V and J genes are TRBV20-1 and TRBJ2-1; 9 bases align to TRBD2. Per germline, CDR1 DFQATT and CDR2 SNEGSKA (reference sequence). The junction had 16 bases not matched to a gene; V was cut back by 5 bases and J by 11 bases. The CDR3 is 15 amino acids. CDR3 amino acids: CSAPPRAGGLSKQFF. DNA for the CDR3: TGCAGTGCTCCGCCACGGGCGGGAGGGCTTTCGAAGCAGTTCTTC.

This chain joins TRBV25-1 and TRBJ2-1; TRBD1 or TRBD2 may be the D gene (5 bases each). The germline CDR1 and CDR2 sequences are MGHDK and SYGVNS. V gave up 5 bases and J gave up 15 bases, with 17 bases separating them. This CDR3 contains 12 residues. CDR3 nucleotides: TGTGCCAGCAGTTCGGGGCGTTCGAGTCGGTTCTTC. Its protein product is CASSSGRSSRFF.

The V call is TRBV25-1, the J call TRBJ2-7; D gene unclear. This CDR3 is 16 amino acids long. V was cut by 5 bases and J by 5 bases, with 22 bases left in between. CDR1 is MGHDK, CDR2 SYGVNS, per germline. CDR3 sequence: CASSPQRWQANNEQYF. The CDR3 bases are TGTGCCAGCAGTCCCCAGAGGTGGCAGGCTAATAACGAGCAGTACTTC.

The chain employs TRBV2 and TRBJ2-3; D gene uncertain. The CDR3 contains 13 residues. Germline V gene sequence: CDR1 SNHLY, CDR2 FYNNEI. The CDR3 region is CEARGDSTDTQYF. CDR3 coding DNA: TGTGAGGCGCGTGGAGACTCCACAGATACGCAGTATTTT. The entire variable domain, with the rest obtained from reference TRBV2 and TRBJ2-3, is as follows: EPEVTQTPSHQVTQMGQEVILRCVPISNHLYFYWYRQILGQKVEFLVSFYNNEISEKSEIFDDQFSVERPDGSNFTLKIRSTKLEDSAMYFCEARGDSTDTQYFGPGTRLTVL.

This chain links TRBV20-1 with TRBJ2-7, with TRBD1 matching 11 bases. Looked up from germline, CDR1 is DFQATT and CDR2 is SNEGSKA (reference sequence). The J segment lost 3 bases and the V segment lost 5 bases, leaving 6 bases of the junction unmatched. This CDR3 has 14 amino acids. CDR3 sequence: CSAGTGQGVYEQYF. DNA of the CDR3: TGCAGTGCTGGAACGGGACAGGGGGTCTACGAGCAGTACTTC.

CDR3 coding DNA: TGTGCCAGCAGTTACTCTCTTCGGGGAAGCTCCAATTCACCCCTCCACTTT. This encodes CASSYSLRGSSNSPLHF. The chain uses TRBV6-5 and TRBJ1-6; D is unclear. This CDR3 comprises 17 residues. V dropped 0 bases and J dropped 7 bases, with 16 bases sitting between them. The germline CDR1 and CDR2 sequences are MNHEY and SVGAGI.

This clonotype was found once. The gene calls are TRBV21-1 and TRBJ1-1; no DNA check was done on the table's D call, TRBD1. TRBV21-1 is listed as a pseudogene. The CDR3 runs to 14 residues. The CDR3 DNA sequence: TGTGCCAGTTTTGACAGGGGGGAGAACACTGAAGCTTTCTTT. Translating gives CASFDRGENTEAFF.

The chain joins TRBV11-2 to TRBJ1-1; D gene uncertain. Between the trimmed V and J ends, which lost 5 bases and 5 bases, there was a span of 9 bases. The length of the CDR3 is 12 residues. CDR1 is SGHAT and CDR2 is FQNNGV in the germline V gene. In DNA, the CDR3 is TGTGCCAGCAGCGCCGTGAGGACTGAAGCTTTCTTT. Amino acid sequence: CASSAVRTEAFF. Combining the CDR3 with reference TRBV11-2 and TRBJ1-1 gives the whole variable domain EAGVAQSPRYKIIEKRQSVAFWCNPISGHATLYWYQQILGQGPKLLIQFQNNGVVDDSQLPKDRFSAERLKGVDSTLKIQPAKLEDSAVYLCASSAVRTEAFFGQGTRLTVV.

This clonotype was found a few times. The rearrangement links TRBV20-1 to TRBJ1-2, with D possibly TRBD1 on 5 matching bases. This CDR3 is built from 14 residues. CDR1 and CDR2 (germline): DFQATT, SNEGSKA (reference sequence). The V and J ends lost 6 bases and 5 bases respectively, with 19 bases between them. The CDR3, as DNA: TGCAGTGCATCCCCGGGGGGTATGTCGTATGGCTACACCTTC. The encoded protein is CSASPGGMSYGYTF.

V and J are TRBV28 and TRBJ1-3; D is unclear. CDR1 is MDHEN, CDR2 SYDVKM, per germline. The CDR3 spans 15 residues. V was trimmed by 2 bases and J by 0 bases, leaving 8 bases between them. The CDR3 sequence: CASSLIRSSGNTIYF. DNA of the CDR3: TGTGCCAGCAGTTTAATCCGCAGCTCTGGAAACACCATATATTTT.

J is TRBJ1-2 and V is TRBV6-1, with D perhaps matching TRBD1 (5 bases). Germline V gives CDR1 MNHNS, CDR2 SASEGT. CDR3 length: 13 residues. V shed 7 bases and J shed 2 bases, with 11 bases lying between them. This CDR3 is CASIPNRNYGYTF. The CDR3, as DNA: TGTGCCAGCATTCCTAACAGGAACTATGGCTACACCTTC.

The J gene is TRBJ2-1, the V gene TRBV28; 7 nucleotides agree with TRBD2. CDR3 length: 17 residues. Germline V CDR1 and CDR2: MDHEN, SYDVKM. The trim removed 2 bases at V and 8 bases at J, leaving 15 bases unmatched. The CDR3: CASSLPPLAATNDEQFF. The CDR3, as DNA: TGTGCCAGCAGTTTACCCCCTCTAGCGGCCACCAACGATGAGCAGTTCTTC.

The chain recombines TRBV27 with TRBJ2-7, with D possibly matching TRBD1 (6 bases). Germline CDR1 and CDR2: MNHEY and SMNVEV (reference sequence). The V and J ends lost 2 bases and 1 base respectively, with 12 bases between them. The length of the CDR3 is 15 residues. As DNA, the CDR3 is TGTGCCAGCAGTTTAACAGGGTCGTGGTCCTACGAGCAGTACTTC. Its protein product is CASSLTGSWSYEQYF.

V and J are TRBV6-5 and TRBJ2-5; tentatively, D is TRBD1 (5 bases). Trimming cost V 4 bases and J 4 bases, with 16 bases left between them. The CDR3 contains 15 residues. From germline, CDR1 is MNHEY and CDR2 SVGAGI. The CDR3 DNA reads TGTGCCAGCAGTTCTCTCAGGGATCCCGGAGAGACCCAGTACTTC. This translates into CASSSLRDPGETQYF.

V gene TRBV9 combines with J gene TRBJ2-1, with 8 bases matching TRBD2. The germline gives CDR1 SGDLS, CDR2 YYNGEE. The CDR3 spans 19 residues. Trimming took 4 bases from V and 4 from J; bases not matched to a gene: 19. The CDR3 loop is CASSPRGEREIGGYNEQFF. The CDR3 DNA sequence: TGTGCCAGCAGCCCCCGGGGGGAGCGGGAGATTGGAGGGTACAATGAGCAGTTCTTC. The variable domain in full, completed from reference TRBV9 and TRBJ2-1, reads DSGVTQTPKHLITATGQRVTLRCSPRSGDLSVYWYQQSLDQGLQFLIQYYNGEERAKGNILERFSAQQFPDLHSELNLSSLELGDSALYFCASSPRGEREIGGYNEQFFGPGTRLTVL.

This clonotype was counted only a few times. The V call is TRBV6-2 or TRBV6-3, the J call TRBJ1-2; D unresolved. V was cut by 0 bases and J by 2 bases, with 7 bases left in between. The CDR3 extends over 14 amino acids. Germline V lookup: CDR1 MNHEY, CDR2 SVGEGT. The CDR3 DNA reads TGTGCCAGCAGTTACTCGGGATCAAACTATGGCTACACCTTC. Residues: CASSYSGSNYGYTF.

The chain links TRBV7-2 to TRBJ1-2, with 9 bases identical to TRBD1. The J segment lost 3 bases and the V segment lost 5 bases, leaving 10 bases of the junction unmatched. The length of the CDR3 is 16 residues. CDR1 and CDR2 (germline): SGHTA, FQGNSA. CDR3 region: CASSPYSTGGDYGYTF. The CDR3 DNA reads as TGTGCCAGCAGCCCTTATTCGACAGGGGGGGACTATGGCTACACCTTC.

The rearrangement joins TRBV7-2 to TRBJ2-5; 13 bases are a match to TRBD2. V shed 5 bases, J shed 4 bases, and the junction held 10 bases outside the gene matches. CDR3 length equals 17 residues. Germline CDR1 and CDR2: SGHTA and FQGNSA. CDR3 region: CASSPRTGTSGTETQYF. CDR3 bases: TGTGCCAGCAGCCCACGGACCGGGACTAGCGGGACAGAGACCCAGTACTTC.

J is TRBJ2-7 and V is TRBV7-2; 7 bases match TRBD2. The CDR3 runs 19 residues. Germline V CDR1 and CDR2: SGHTA, FQGNSA. J gave up 6 bases and V 2 bases, and 22 bases lay outside the gene matches. For the CDR3, the DNA is TGTGCCAGCAGCTTATTTAGGTCAGGGCGAGGCGGGAGTTTTAGCGAGCAGTACTTC. Its protein product is CASSLFRSGRGGSFSEQYF.

In this sample, this clonotype turned up a few times. The gene calls are TRBV20-1 and TRBJ1-2, with a weak D call TRBD1 (5 bases). This CDR3 is 13 amino acids long. V dropped 3 bases and J dropped 4 bases, with 12 bases sitting between them. Looked up from germline, CDR1 is DFQATT and CDR2 is SNEGSKA (reference sequence). CDR3 in amino acids: CSASVGGIYGYTF. Here the CDR3 DNA reads TGCAGTGCTAGTGTCGGGGGAATCTATGGCTACACCTTC.

The rearrangement uses TRBV7-2 and TRBJ1-5; 7 bases agree with TRBD1. CDR1 is SGHTA, CDR2 FQGNSA, per germline. V trimming: 4 bases; J trimming: 7 bases; junction bases outside the gene matches: 10. This CDR3 spans 15 amino acids. The CDR3 bases are TGTGCCAGCAGCTCAGGGGGGGGTGAGAGGCAGCCCCAGCATTTT. It specifies CASSSGGGERQPQHF.